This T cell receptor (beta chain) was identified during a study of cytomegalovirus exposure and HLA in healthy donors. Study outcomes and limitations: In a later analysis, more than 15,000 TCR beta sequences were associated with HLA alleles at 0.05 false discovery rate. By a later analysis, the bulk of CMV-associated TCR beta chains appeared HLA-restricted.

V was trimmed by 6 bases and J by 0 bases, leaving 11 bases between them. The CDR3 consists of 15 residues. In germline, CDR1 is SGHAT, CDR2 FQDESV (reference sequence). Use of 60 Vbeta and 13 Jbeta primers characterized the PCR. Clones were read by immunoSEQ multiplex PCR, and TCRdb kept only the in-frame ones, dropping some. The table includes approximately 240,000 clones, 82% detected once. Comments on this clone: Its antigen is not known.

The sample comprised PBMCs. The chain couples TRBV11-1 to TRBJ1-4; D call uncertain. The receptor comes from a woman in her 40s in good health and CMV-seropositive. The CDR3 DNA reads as TGTGCCAGCAGACAAACGGGGACAACTAATGAAAAACTGTTTTTT. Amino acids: CASRQTGTTNEKLFF.